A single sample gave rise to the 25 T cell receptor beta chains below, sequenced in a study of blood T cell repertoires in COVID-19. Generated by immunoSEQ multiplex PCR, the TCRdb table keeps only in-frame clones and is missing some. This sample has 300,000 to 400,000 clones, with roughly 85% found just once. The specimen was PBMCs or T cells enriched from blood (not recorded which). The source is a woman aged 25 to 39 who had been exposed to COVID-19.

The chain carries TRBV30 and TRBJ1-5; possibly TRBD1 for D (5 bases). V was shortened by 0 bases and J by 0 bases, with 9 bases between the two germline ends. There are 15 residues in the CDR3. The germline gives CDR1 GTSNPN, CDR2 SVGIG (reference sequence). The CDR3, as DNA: TGTGCCTGGAGTGTACCGGGGGGTAGCAATCAGCCCCAGCATTTT. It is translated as CAWSVPGGSNQPQHF.

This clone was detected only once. CDR3 nucleotides: TGTGCCAGCAGTCACCAGGGAAATTCACCCCTCCACTTT. Translation: CASSHQGNSPLHF. The chain couples TRBV28 to TRBJ1-6, with TRBD1 as a possible D gene (5 bases). Germline CDR1 and CDR2: MDHEN and SYDVKM. The CDR3 extends over 13 amino acids. The V and J ends lost 5 bases and 7 bases respectively, with 9 bases between them. The full variable domain, completed using reference TRBV28 and TRBJ1-6, is DVKVTQSSRYLVKRTGEKVFLECVQDMDHENMFWYRQDPGLGLRLIYFSYDVKMKEKGDIPEGYSVSREKKERFSLILESASTNQTSMYLCASSHQGNSPLHFGNGTRLTVT.

The CDR3 protein is CASSKGSPKGDRLGYTF. DNA for the CDR3: TGTGCCAGCAGCAAAGGATCGCCGAAGGGGGATCGTCTTGGCTACACCTTC. The J gene is TRBJ1-2, the V gene TRBV21-1; TRBD1, as called in the table, went unchecked against the DNA. TRBV21-1 is a listed pseudogene. CDR3 length: 17 residues.

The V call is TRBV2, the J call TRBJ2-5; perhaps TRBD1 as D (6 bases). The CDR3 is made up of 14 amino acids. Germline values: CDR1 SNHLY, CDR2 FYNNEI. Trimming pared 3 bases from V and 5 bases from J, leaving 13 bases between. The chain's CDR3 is CASSDRQGMETQYF. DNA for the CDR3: TGTGCCAGCAGTGACCGGCAGGGGATGGAGACCCAGTACTTC.

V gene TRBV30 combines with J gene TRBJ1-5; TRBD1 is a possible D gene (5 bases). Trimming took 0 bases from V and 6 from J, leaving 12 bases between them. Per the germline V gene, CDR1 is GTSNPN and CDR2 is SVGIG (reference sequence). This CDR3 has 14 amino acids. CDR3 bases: TGTGCCTGGAGTGTACAGGAGGGAAGTCAGCCCCAGCATTTT. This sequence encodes CAWSVQEGSQPQHF. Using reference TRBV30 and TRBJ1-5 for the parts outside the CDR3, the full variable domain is SQTIHQWPATLVQPVGSPLSLECTVEGTSNPNLYWYRQAAGRGLQLLFYSVGIGQISSEVPQNLSASRPQDRQFILSSKKLLLSDSGFYLCAWSVQEGSQPQHFGDGTRLSIL.

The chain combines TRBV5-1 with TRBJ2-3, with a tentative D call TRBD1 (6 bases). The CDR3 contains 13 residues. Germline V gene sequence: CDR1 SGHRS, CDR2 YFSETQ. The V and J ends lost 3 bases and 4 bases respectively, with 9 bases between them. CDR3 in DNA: TGCGCCAGCAGCTCGACAGGAGCAGATACGCAGTATTTT. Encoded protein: CASSSTGADTQYF.

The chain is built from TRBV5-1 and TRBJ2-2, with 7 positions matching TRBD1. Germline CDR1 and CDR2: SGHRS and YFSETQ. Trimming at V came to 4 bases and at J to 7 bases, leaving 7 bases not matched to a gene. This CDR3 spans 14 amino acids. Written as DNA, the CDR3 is TGCGCCAGCAGCGGAGGACAGGCTAACGGGGAGCTGTTTTTT. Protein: CASSGGQANGELFF.

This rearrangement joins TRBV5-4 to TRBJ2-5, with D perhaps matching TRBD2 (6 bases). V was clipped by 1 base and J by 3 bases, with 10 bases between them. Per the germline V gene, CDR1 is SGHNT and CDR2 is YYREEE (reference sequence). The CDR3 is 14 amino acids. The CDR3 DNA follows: TGTGCCAGCAGCTTGTGGGGAGGTGAAGAGACCCAGTACTTC. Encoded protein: CASSLWGGEETQYF.

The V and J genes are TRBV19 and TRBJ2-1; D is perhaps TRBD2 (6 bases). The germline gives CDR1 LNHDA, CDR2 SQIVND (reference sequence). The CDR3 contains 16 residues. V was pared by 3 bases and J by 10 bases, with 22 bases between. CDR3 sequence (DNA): TGTGCCAGTAGTATGCCTCCCAGACGTTTAGGAGGGGAGCAGTTCTTC. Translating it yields CASSMPPRRLGGEQFF.

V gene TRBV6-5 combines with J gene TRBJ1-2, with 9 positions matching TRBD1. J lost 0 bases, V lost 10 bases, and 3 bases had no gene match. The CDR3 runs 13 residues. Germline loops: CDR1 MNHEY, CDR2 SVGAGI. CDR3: CATRTGANYGYTF. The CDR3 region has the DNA TGTGCCACCAGGACAGGGGCTAACTATGGCTACACCTTC.

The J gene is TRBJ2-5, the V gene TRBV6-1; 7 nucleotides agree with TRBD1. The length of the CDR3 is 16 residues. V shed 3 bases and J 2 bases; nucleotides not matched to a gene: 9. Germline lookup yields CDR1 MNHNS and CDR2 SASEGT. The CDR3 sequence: CASSDITGVGQETQYF. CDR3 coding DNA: TGTGCCAGCAGTGATATTACAGGGGTTGGGCAAGAGACCCAGTACTTC.

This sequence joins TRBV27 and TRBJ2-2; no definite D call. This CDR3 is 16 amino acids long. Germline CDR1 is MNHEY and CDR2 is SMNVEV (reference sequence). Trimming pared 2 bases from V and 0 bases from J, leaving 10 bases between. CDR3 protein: CASSLIVAANTGELFF. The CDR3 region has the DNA TGTGCCAGCAGTTTAATTGTTGCGGCGAACACCGGGGAGCTGTTTTTT.

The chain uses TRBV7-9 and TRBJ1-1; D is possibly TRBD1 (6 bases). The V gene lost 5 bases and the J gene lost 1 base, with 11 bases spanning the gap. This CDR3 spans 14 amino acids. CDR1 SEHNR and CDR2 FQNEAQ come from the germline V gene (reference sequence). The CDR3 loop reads CASSTEQGNTEAFF. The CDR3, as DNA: TGTGCCAGCAGCACCGAACAGGGGAACACTGAAGCTTTCTTT.

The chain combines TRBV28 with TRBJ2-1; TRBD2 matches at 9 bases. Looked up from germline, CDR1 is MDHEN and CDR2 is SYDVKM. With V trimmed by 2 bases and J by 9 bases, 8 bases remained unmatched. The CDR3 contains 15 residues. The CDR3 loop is CASSLENSGSGEQFF. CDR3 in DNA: TGTGCCAGCAGTTTAGAAAATAGCGGGAGTGGTGAGCAGTTCTTC.

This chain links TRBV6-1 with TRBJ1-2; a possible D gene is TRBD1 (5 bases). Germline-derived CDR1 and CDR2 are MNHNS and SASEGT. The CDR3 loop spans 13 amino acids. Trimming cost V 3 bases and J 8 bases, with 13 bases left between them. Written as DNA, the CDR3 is TGTGCCAGCAGTGAGCAGGGTCTATCAGGCTACACCTTC. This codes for CASSEQGLSGYTF.

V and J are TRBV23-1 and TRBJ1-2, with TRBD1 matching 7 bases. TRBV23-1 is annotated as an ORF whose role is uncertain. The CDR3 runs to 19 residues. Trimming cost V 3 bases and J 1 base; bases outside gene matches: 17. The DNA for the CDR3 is TGCGCCAGCAGTCACTCCCCGGTAGGGACAGAGAAGTTTAACTATGGCTACACCTTC. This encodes CASSHSPVGTEKFNYGYTF.

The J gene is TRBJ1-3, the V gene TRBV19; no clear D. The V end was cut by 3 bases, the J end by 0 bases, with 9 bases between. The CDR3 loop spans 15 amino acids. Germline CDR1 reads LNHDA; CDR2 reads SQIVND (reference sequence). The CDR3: CASSIQVRSGNTIYF. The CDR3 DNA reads TGTGCCAGTAGTATTCAGGTCCGCTCTGGAAACACCATATATTTT.

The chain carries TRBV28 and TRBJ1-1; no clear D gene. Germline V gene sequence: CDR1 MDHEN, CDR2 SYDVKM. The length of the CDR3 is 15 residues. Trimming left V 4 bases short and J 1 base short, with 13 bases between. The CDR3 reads CASSSLTPPNTEAFF. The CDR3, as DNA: TGTGCCAGCAGTTCCCTAACTCCCCCGAACACTGAAGCTTTCTTT.

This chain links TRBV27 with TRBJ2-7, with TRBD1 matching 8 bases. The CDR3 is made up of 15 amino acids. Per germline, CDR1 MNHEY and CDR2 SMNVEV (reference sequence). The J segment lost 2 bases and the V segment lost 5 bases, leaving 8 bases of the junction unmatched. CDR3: CASSQEDRDPYEQYF. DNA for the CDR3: TGTGCCAGCAGTCAAGAGGACAGGGACCCCTACGAGCAGTACTTC.

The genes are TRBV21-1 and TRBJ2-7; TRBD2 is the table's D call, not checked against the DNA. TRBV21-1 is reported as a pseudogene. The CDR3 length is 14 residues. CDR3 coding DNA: TGTGCCAGCAGCCCCCCAAGGGAGGGTCCCGAGCAGTACTTC. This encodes CASSPPREGPEQYF.

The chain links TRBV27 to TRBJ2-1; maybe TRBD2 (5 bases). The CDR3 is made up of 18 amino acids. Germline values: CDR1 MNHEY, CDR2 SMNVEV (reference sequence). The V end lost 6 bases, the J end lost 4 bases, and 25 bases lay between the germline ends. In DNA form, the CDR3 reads TGTGCCAGCAGCTCCGACCAATGGCCTGGCGGGTCATACAATGAGCAGTTCTTC. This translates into CASSSDQWPGGSYNEQFF.

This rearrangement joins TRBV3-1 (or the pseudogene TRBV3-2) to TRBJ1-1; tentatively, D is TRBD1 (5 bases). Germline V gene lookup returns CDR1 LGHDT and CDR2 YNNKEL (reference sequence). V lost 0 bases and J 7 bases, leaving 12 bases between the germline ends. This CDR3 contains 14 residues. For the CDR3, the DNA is TGTGCCAGCAGCCAAGACAGGACAAGAGGTGAAGCTTTCTTT. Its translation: CASSQDRTRGEAFF.

This CDR3 is CATSGDISNQPQHF. CDR3 nucleotides: TGTGCCACCAGCGGGGACATTAGCAATCAGCCCCAGCATTTT. This chain links TRBV15 with TRBJ1-5, with D perhaps TRBD1 (6 bases). Between the trimmed V and J ends, which lost 5 bases and 0 bases, there was a span of 8 bases. The CDR3 is 14 residues long. CDR1 is LNHNV and CDR2 is YYDKDF in the germline V gene (reference sequence). The entire variable domain, with the rest obtained from reference TRBV15 and TRBJ1-5, is as follows: DAMVIQNPRYQVTQFGKPVTLSCSQTLNHNVMYWYQQKSSQAPKLLFHYYDKDFNNEADTPDNFQSRRPNTSFCFLDIRSPGLGDTAMYLCATSGDISNQPQHFGDGTRLSIL.

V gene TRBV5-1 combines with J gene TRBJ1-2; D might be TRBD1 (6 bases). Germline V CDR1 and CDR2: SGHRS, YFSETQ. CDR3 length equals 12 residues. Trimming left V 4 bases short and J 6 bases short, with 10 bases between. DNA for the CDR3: TGCGCCAGCAGCCCCGGACAGAATGGCTACACCTTC. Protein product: CASSPGQNGYTF.

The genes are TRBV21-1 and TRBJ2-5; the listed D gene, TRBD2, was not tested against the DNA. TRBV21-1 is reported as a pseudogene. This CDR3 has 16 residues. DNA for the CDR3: TGTGCCAGCAGCAAATTTGGCTGGGTACGAGGGGAGACCCAGTACTTC. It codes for CASSKFGWVRGETQYF.